This T cell receptor (beta chain) was documented in a study of CD8 T cells in ankylosing spondylitis. Study results and limitations: Those disease-linked clones were CD8+; they were also relatively rare in peripheral blood.

Quantitative barcoded 5'-RACE was used to prepare TCR beta libraries. TCRdb processed the 5' RACE reads anew with MiXCR; each CDR3 protein has one entry. The table shows some 240,000 distinct CDR3 sequences, with about 20% occurring only once. The ends lost 3 bases at V and 8 bases at J; junction bases unmatched: 11. This CDR3 contains 16 residues. With respect to this clonotype: The target antigen is unknown.

The chain combines TRBV12-3 or TRBV12-4 with TRBJ2-1, with 9 bases aligning to TRBD1. The TCR was taken from a male donor with ankylosing spondylitis or in good health (not recorded which). The specimen sequenced was blood, either unsorted or a sorted T cell fraction (not recorded which). As DNA, the CDR3 is TGTGCCAGCAGTTTTAGGGGACAGGGTAATGCGGATGAGCAGTTCTTC. It codes for CASSFRGQGNADEQFF.